Each of the 19 T cell receptor beta chains below was sequenced from the same sample in a study of shared clonotypes between healthy human individuals. Clones were read by immunoSEQ multiplex PCR, and TCRdb kept only the in-frame ones, dropping some. The top ten clones hold about 24% of a sample with hundreds of thousands of clones, under 95% of them seen once. Naive CD8 cells lacked CD45RO, underwent positive selection for CCR7 and left out terminally differentiated effector memory CD45RA+ cells. Sequencing was carried out using naive CD8+ T cells sorted from blood. These receptor sequences come from a man aged 25 to 45 in good health.

Only one count was recorded for this clone. This chain uses TRBV6-5 with TRBJ1-1, with a weak D call TRBD1 (5 bases). The CDR3 length is 12 residues. V lost 5 bases, J lost 5 bases, and 9 bases lay in between. Germline CDR1 is MNHEY and CDR2 is SVGAGI. CDR3 protein: CASSNGGTEAFF. CDR3 in DNA: TGTGCCAGCAGTAACGGGGGAACTGAAGCTTTCTTT.

The chain carries TRBV5-1 and TRBJ2-7; D possibly matches TRBD1 or TRBD2 (5 bases each). Germline loops: CDR1 SGHRS, CDR2 YFSETQ. The CDR3 is made up of 15 amino acids. V dropped 0 bases and J dropped 3 bases, with 13 bases sitting between them. CDR3 nucleotides: TGCGCCAGCAGCTTGGGGGCCGGGGCAAACTACGAGCAGTACTTC. This translates into CASSLGAGANYEQYF.

This sequence joins TRBV28 and TRBJ2-1; 8 nucleotides agree with TRBD1. Germline values: CDR1 MDHEN, CDR2 SYDVKM. The length of the CDR3 is 15 residues. V was pared by 8 bases and J by 6 bases, with 12 bases of the junction left unmatched. CDR3 sequence (DNA): TGTGCCAGCGGTAACGGATGGCAGGGGGCCAATGAGCAGTTCTTC. Its translation is CASGNGWQGANEQFF. The full variable domain, completed using reference TRBV28 and TRBJ2-1, is DVKVTQSSRYLVKRTGEKVFLECVQDMDHENMFWYRQDPGLGLRLIYFSYDVKMKEKGDIPEGYSVSREKKERFSLILESASTNQTSMYLCASGNGWQGANEQFFGPGTRLTVL.

The V call is TRBV2, the J call TRBJ2-1; TRBD2 might be the D (6 bases). The CDR3 has 17 residues. Germline assignment: CDR1 SNHLY and CDR2 FYNNEI. Trimming cost V 0 bases and J 7 bases, with 19 bases left between them. The DNA of the CDR3 is TGTGCCAGCAGTGAAGCGGCCCCTATGACTAGTTGGAATGAGCAGTTCTTC. This translates into CASSEAAPMTSWNEQFF.

This chain joins TRBV9 and TRBJ2-1; TRBD2 matches 14 bases. CDR1 SGDLS and CDR2 YYNGEE come from the germline V gene. After removal of 5 bases from V and 8 bases from J, the junction contained 18 bases not matched to a gene. The CDR3 length is 19 residues. This CDR3 reads CASRGLAGDSSIGSDEQFF. CDR3 bases: TGTGCCAGCAGGGGACTAGCGGGAGATAGTTCTATTGGTTCGGATGAGCAGTTCTTC.

The chain combines TRBV13 with TRBJ2-3; D gene ambiguous. The germline CDR1 and CDR2 sequences are PRHDT and FYEKMQ (reference sequence). Trimming removed 1 base at V and 3 bases at J, with 11 bases between. The CDR3 consists of 15 residues. CDR3 protein: CASSLVGSPTDTQYF. CDR3 sequence (DNA): TGTGCCAGCAGCTTAGTCGGCAGCCCGACAGATACGCAGTATTTT.

Of note for this clone: Other DNA sequences in this sample translate to the same CDR3. This rearrangement joins TRBV7-9 to TRBJ2-3; 7 bases map to TRBD1. The CDR3 is made up of 15 amino acids. The V gene's germline CDR1 is SEHNR and CDR2 FQNEAQ (reference sequence). V trimming: 5 bases; J trimming: 0 bases; junction bases outside the gene matches: 5. CDR3 in amino acids: CASSPRQGSTDTQYF. The DNA for the CDR3 is TGTGCCAGCAGCCCCCGACAGGGTAGCACAGATACGCAGTATTTT.

This clone was seen just once. The chain uses TRBV14 and TRBJ1-3; no firm D call. V lost 2 bases to trimming and J lost 1 base, with 15 bases between them. Germline V gene lookup returns CDR1 SGHDN and CDR2 FVKESK. This CDR3 region has 17 residues. The chain's CDR3 is CASSQSVPWASGNTIYF. CDR3 DNA: TGTGCCAGCAGCCAATCAGTGCCCTGGGCATCTGGAAACACCATATATTTT.

The V gene is TRBV19, the J gene TRBJ2-7; the match to TRBD1 covers 7 bases. Trimming cost V 5 bases and J 2 bases; bases outside gene matches: 6. The CDR3 length is 14 residues. The germline V gene encodes CDR1 LNHDA and CDR2 SQIVND (reference sequence). CDR3 protein: CASSAGTATYEQYF. The CDR3 DNA sequence: TGTGCCAGTAGTGCCGGGACAGCAACCTACGAGCAGTACTTC. Looking up the rest from reference TRBV19 and TRBJ2-7 gives the full variable domain: DGGITQSPKYLFRKEGQNVTLSCEQNLNHDAMYWYRQDPGQGLRLIYYSQIVNDFQKGDIAEGYSVSREKKESFPLTVTSAQKNPTAFYLCASSAGTATYEQYFGPGTRLTVT.

The chain uses TRBV6-1 and TRBJ2-1, with D perhaps TRBD1 (6 bases). V gave up 1 base and J gave up 2 bases, with 12 bases separating them. Germline CDR1 is MNHNS and CDR2 is SASEGT. This CDR3 region has 16 residues. CDR3 sequence (DNA): TGTGCCAGCAGTGAAGAGGGGGAAGTGGCCTACAATGAGCAGTTCTTC. Translation: CASSEEGEVAYNEQFF.

In nucleotides, the CDR3 is TGTGCCAGTACCCAAACGGGACTAGCGGGAGATTTGTACTTC. Its translation is CASTQTGLAGDLYF. This chain links TRBV19 with TRBJ2-7, with 14 bases identical to TRBD2. Trimming at V came to 7 bases and at J to 12 bases, leaving 11 bases not matched to a gene. Germline loops: CDR1 LNHDA, CDR2 SQIVND (reference sequence). The CDR3 has 14 amino acids.

This chain connects TRBV6-5 to TRBJ2-1; no definite D call. The ends were cut back, 8 bases at V and 8 bases at J, with 10 bases in the middle. Germline V gene data show CDR1 as MNHEY and CDR2 as SVGAGI. The CDR3 is 11 residues long. For the CDR3, the DNA is TGTGCCAGCTCCTCGTCCGATGAGCAGTTCTTC. Amino acid sequence: CASSSSDEQFF.

This clone is a singleton in its sample. This sequence joins TRBV27 and TRBJ1-1; tentatively, D is TRBD1 (5 bases). Trimming removed 7 bases from V and 1 base from J, with 13 bases in between. The CDR3 runs 14 residues. The germline V gene has CDR1 MNHEY and CDR2 SMNVEV (reference sequence). CDR3 nucleotide sequence: TGTGCCAGCAAGACCAGGGACGGGAACACTGAAGCTTTCTTT. It specifies CASKTRDGNTEAFF.

V is TRBV10-3 and J is TRBJ2-1, with 7 bases matching TRBD2. Germline V gene data show CDR1 as ENHRY and CDR2 as SYGVKD. The CDR3 sequence is 13 residues long. The V and J ends lost 9 bases and 6 bases, in that order; junction bases with no gene match: 8. The CDR3 reads CAIELARTNEQFF. The CDR3 nucleotides are TGTGCCATTGAACTAGCGAGGACCAATGAGCAGTTCTTC.

The V call is TRBV9, the J call TRBJ2-1, with D perhaps TRBD1 or TRBD2 (5 bases each). CDR1 and CDR2 (germline): SGDLS, YYNGEE. Trimming stripped 0 bases from V and 4 bases from J, with 11 bases between. This CDR3 region has 15 residues. The CDR3 nucleotides read TGTGCCAGCAGCGTAGGGGGGATAAAGTACAATGAGCAGTTCTTC. Residues: CASSVGGIKYNEQFF.

The chain joins TRBV5-4 to TRBJ1-1; 8 bases are a match to TRBD1. Germline trimming cut 0 bases from V and 1 base from J; bases unmatched to any gene: 2. The CDR3 totals 15 residues. Germline lookup yields CDR1 SGHNT and CDR2 YYREEE (reference sequence). CDR3 region: CASSLVGTGNTEAFF. For the CDR3, the DNA is TGTGCCAGCAGCTTGGTAGGGACAGGGAACACTGAAGCTTTCTTT.

The V call is TRBV10-3, the J call TRBJ2-7; TRBD1 might be the D (6 bases). CDR1 is ENHRY, CDR2 SYGVKD, per germline. Trimming shortened V by 5 bases and J by 0 bases, and 8 bases separated the two germline ends. This CDR3 has 13 residues. In DNA form, the CDR3 reads TGTGCCATCAGTTGGGACAACTCCTACGAGCAGTACTTC. It translates to CAISWDNSYEQYF.

The chain links TRBV10-3 to TRBJ2-7, with D perhaps being TRBD1 or TRBD2 (5 bases each). Germline V gene lookup returns CDR1 ENHRY and CDR2 SYGVKD. CDR3 size: 13 residues. V was clipped by 0 bases and J by 4 bases, with 7 bases between them. CDR3: CAISESEGYEQYF. The DNA for the CDR3 is TGTGCCATCAGTGAGTCAGAGGGGTACGAGCAGTACTTC.

This chain uses TRBV15 with TRBJ1-5, with 8 bases fitting TRBD1. The V gene end was trimmed by 4 bases and the J gene end by 1 base; junction bases not matched to a gene: 3. Looked up from germline, CDR1 is LNHNV and CDR2 is YYDKDF (reference sequence). The CDR3 runs 15 residues. CDR3: CATSMDRVSNQPQHF. For the CDR3, the DNA is TGTGCCACCAGCATGGACAGGGTGAGCAATCAGCCCCAGCATTTT.